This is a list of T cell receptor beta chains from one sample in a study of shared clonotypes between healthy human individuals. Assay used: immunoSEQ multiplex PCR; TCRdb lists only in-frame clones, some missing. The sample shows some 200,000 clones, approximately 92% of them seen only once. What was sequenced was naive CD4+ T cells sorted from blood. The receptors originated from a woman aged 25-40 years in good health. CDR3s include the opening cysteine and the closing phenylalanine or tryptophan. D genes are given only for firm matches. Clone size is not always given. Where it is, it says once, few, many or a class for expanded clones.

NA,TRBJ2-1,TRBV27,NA,TGTGCCAGCAGCCGCTATAGTCCGGGTGAGCAGTTCTTC,CASSRYSPGEQFF
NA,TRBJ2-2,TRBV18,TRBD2,TGTGCCAGCTCACGCACTCGACTAGCGGGAGAGGACGGGGAGCTGTTTTTT,CASSRTRLAGEDGELFF
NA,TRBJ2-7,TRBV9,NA,TGTGCCAGCAGCCCACGAGGACCAAACTACGAGCAGTACTTC,CASSPRGPNYEQYF
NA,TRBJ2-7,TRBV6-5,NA,TGTGCCAGCAGTTACGGAGGTCCCGGAACCTACGAGCAGTACTTC,CASSYGGPGTYEQYF
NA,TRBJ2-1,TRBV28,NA,TGTGCCAGCAGTCCGGGCGGGGCTAAGGAGCAGTTCTTC,CASSPGGAKEQFF
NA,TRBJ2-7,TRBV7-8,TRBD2,TGTGCCAGCAGCCAGGGACTAGCGGCCTCCTACGAGCAGTACTTC,CASSQGLAASYEQYF
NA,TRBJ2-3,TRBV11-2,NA,TGTGCCAGCAGCCTCCCTAGCACCGATACGCAGTATTTT,CASSLPSTDTQYF
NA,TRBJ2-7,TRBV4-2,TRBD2,TGTGCCAGCAGCCTTCGGGTACCGAGCGGGAGCATTCCTGGCGTGGGTGACTACGAGCAGTACTTC,CASSLRVPSGSIPGVGDYEQYF
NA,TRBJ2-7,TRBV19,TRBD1,TGTGCCAGTAGTACTAGACAGGGGTCCTACGAGCAGTACTTC,CASSTRQGSYEQYF
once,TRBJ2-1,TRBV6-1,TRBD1,TGTGCCAGCAGTGGGAACAGGGGGCCCTACAATGAGCAGTTCTTC,CASSGNRGPYNEQFF
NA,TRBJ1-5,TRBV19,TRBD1,TGTGCCAGTAGTATCTTGGGACAGGGAGGACGTCAGCCCCAGCATTTT,CASSILGQGGRQPQHF
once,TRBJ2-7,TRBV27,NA,TGTGCCAGCAGTTTAGGGGGGGCAGGGAAGGCCTACGAGCAGTACTTC,CASSLGGAGKAYEQYF
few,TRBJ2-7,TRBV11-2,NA,TGTGCCAGCAGCCTGACACAGGGATACGAGCAGTACTTC,CASSLTQGYEQYF
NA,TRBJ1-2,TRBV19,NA,TGTGCCAGTAGTGTTCCGGGCCCTAACTATGGCTACACCTTC,CASSVPGPNYGYTF
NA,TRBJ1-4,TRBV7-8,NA,TGTGCCAGCAGCTTAAGTTGGTCGGCAGTGAATGAAAAACTGTTTTTT,CASSLSWSAVNEKLFF
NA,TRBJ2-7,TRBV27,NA,TGTGCCAGCAGTTTAGTTCTCGCCCCGCGCTACGAGCAGTACTTC,CASSLVLAPRYEQYF
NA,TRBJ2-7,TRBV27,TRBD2,TGTGCCAGCAGTTTGACGGGACTAGCGGGAGTAGGGAGCGGCCACGAGCAGTACTTC,CASSLTGLAGVGSGHEQYF